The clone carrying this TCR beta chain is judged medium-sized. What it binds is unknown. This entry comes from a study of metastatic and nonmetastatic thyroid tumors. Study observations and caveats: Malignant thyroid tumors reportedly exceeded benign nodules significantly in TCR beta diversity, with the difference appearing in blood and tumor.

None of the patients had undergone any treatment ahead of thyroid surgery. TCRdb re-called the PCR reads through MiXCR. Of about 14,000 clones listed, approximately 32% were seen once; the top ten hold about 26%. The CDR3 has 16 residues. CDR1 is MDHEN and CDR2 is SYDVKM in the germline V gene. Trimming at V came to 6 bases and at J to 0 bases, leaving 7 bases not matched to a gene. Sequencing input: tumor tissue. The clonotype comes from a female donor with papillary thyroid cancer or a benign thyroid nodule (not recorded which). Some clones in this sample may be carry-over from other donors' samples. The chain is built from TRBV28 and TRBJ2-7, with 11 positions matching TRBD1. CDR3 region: CASRAGTGGYSYEQYF. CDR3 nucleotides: TGTGCCAGCAGGGCGGGGACAGGGGGATACTCCTACGAGCAGTACTTC.